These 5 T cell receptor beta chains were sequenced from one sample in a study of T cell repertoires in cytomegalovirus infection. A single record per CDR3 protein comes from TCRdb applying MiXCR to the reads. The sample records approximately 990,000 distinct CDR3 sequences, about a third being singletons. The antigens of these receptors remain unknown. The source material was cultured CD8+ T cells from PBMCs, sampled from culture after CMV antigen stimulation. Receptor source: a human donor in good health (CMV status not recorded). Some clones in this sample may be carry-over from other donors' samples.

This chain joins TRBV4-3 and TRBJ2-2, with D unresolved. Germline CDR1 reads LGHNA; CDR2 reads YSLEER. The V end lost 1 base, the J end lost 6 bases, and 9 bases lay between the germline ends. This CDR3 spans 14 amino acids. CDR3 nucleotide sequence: TGCGCCAGCAGCCAAGGATCATCGTCCGGGGAGCTGTTTTTT. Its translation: CASSQGSSSGELFF.

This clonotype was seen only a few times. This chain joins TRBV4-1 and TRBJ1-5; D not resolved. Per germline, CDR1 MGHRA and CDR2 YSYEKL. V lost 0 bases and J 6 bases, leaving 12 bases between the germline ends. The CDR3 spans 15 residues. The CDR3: CASSQDVGWGQPQHF. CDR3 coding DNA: TGCGCCAGCAGCCAAGATGTCGGGTGGGGTCAGCCCCAGCATTTT.

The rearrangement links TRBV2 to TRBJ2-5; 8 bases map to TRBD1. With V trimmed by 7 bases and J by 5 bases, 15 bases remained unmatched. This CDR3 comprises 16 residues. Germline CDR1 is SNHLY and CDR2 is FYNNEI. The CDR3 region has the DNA TGTGCCAGCAACCGGACAGGGCTTATAGAGTTGGAGACCCAGTACTTC. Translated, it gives CASNRTGLIELETQYF. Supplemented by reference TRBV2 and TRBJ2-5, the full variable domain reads EPEVTQTPSHQVTQMGQEVILRCVPISNHLYFYWYRQILGQKVEFLVSFYNNEISEKSEIFDDQFSVERPDGSNFTLKIRSTKLEDSAMYFCASNRTGLIELETQYFGPGTRLLVL.

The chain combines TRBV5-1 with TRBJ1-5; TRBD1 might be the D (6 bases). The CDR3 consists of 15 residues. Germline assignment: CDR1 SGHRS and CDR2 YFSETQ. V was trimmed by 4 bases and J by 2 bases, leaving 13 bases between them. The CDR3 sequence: CASSPGEFGNQPQHF. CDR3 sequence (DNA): TGCGCCAGCAGCCCAGGGGAGTTTGGCAATCAGCCCCAGCATTTT.

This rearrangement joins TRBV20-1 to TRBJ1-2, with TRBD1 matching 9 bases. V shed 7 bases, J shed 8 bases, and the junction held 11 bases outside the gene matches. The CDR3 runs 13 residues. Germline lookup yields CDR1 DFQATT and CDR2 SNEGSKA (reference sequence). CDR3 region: CSVPRDRVSGYTF. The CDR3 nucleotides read TGCAGTGTCCCGAGGGACAGGGTATCGGGCTACACCTTC.